The clone carrying this T cell receptor beta chain has a handful of counts. This sample was included in a study of blood T cell repertoires in COVID-19. The table came from immunoSEQ multiplex PCR; TCRdb's copy has only in-frame clones and leaves some out. The repertoire holds roughly 410,000 clones, with more than 70% as singletons. Seattle patient enrollment occurred during active infection, with longitudinal follow-up thereafter. This CDR3 has 13 amino acids. From germline, CDR1 is SGHTA and CDR2 FQGNSA. Trimming removed 0 bases at V and 3 bases at J, with 3 bases between. Sequences were obtained from peripheral blood. This TCR was sampled from a woman aged 55-70 years with COVID-19, enrolled during active disease. The chain combines TRBV7-2 with TRBJ1-5; the D is unclear. This CDR3 reads CASSLAYNQPQHF. CDR3 DNA sequence: TGTGCCAGCAGCTTAGCATACAATCAGCCCCAGCATTTT.